The entry below gives a single TCR beta chain sequence along with its context. Antigen: not known. This sample stems from a study of cytomegalovirus exposure and HLA in healthy donors. Whole-study results and caveats: Analysis performed later found 16,951 TCR beta sequences associated with HLA alleles at 0.05 false discovery rate. Sequencing depth across donors, presence/absence analyses assumed, was roughly uniform. Altogether, 150 to 200 TCR beta chains were recorded as cytomegalovirus-associated. Exclusion applied to some V segments, including TRBV6-2 and TRBV6-3, as they were indistinguishable.

In germline, CDR1 is MRHNA, CDR2 SNTAGT. This CDR3 has 14 residues. The V gene lost 3 bases and the J gene lost 2 bases, with 10 bases spanning the gap. Primers for the PCR totalled 60 Vbeta and 13 Jbeta. The data were produced by immunoSEQ multiplex PCR, yet TCRdb's version contains in-frame clones alone and is incomplete. In the table there are 180,000 or so clones, around four fifths of which are singletons. This chain connects TRBV6-4 to TRBJ1-2; no firm D call. Sequences were obtained from PBMCs. The sequence was obtained from a female donor in good health and CMV-seronegative. CDR3 DNA: TGTGCCAGCAGTGAAGTCGCGGGAAACTATGGCTACACCTTC. This codes for CASSEVAGNYGYTF.